The 18 T cell receptor beta chains presented below share a single source sample, sequenced in a study of blood T cell repertoires in COVID-19. Some clones are missing from TCRdb's copy, which holds only in-frame ones; the method was immunoSEQ multiplex PCR. The table records 95,000 to 100,000 clones, about 84% of them present only once. Sequenced input: peripheral blood. All receptors derive from a human donor in a cohort sampled during active COVID-19.

This chain connects TRBV7-2 to TRBJ2-1; D might be TRBD1 (5 bases). The ends were cut back, 5 bases at V and 2 bases at J, with 16 bases in the middle. The CDR3 length is 16 residues. Germline CDR1 and CDR2: SGHTA and FQGNSA. The CDR3 loop reads CASSQIGQSPYNEQFF. CDR3 nucleotide sequence: TGTGCCAGCAGCCAGATCGGACAAAGCCCCTACAATGAGCAGTTCTTC.

The chain joins TRBV13 to TRBJ1-1; no reliable D call. Trimming left V 5 bases short and J 5 bases short, with 9 bases between. This CDR3 spans 12 amino acids. Germline CDR1 reads PRHDT; CDR2 reads FYEKMQ (reference sequence). In DNA, the CDR3 is TGTGCCAGCAGCCGCTCGGAGACTGAAGCTTTCTTT. Amino acid sequence: CASSRSETEAFF.

The CDR3 DNA is TGTGCCAGCAGCCAAGTGAGGGGAGGAAACTATGGCTACACCTTC. This gives the protein CASSQVRGGNYGYTF. J is TRBJ1-2 and V is TRBV3-1 (or the pseudogene TRBV3-2); possible D gene TRBD1, 5 bases. V dropped 1 base and J dropped 2 bases, with 11 bases sitting between them. In germline, CDR1 is LGHDT, CDR2 YNNKEL (reference sequence). The CDR3 has 15 residues.

V gene TRBV19 combines with J gene TRBJ2-2; 8 bases fit TRBD1. The CDR3 is 15 residues long. The junction had 6 bases not matched to a gene; V was cut back by 7 bases and J by 2 bases. The V gene's germline CDR1 is LNHDA and CDR2 SQIVND (reference sequence). The CDR3 DNA reads TGTGCCAGTATTCGGACAGGGCGAAACACCGGGGAGCTGTTTTTT. Translation: CASIRTGRNTGELFF.

This chain connects TRBV15 to TRBJ2-2; possible D gene TRBD2, 5 bases. This CDR3 region has 14 residues. Germline CDR1 reads LNHNV; CDR2 reads YYDKDF (reference sequence). The V gene lost 1 base and the J gene lost 4 bases, with 7 bases spanning the gap. Here the CDR3 DNA reads TGTGCCACCAGCAGAGTCCGGGGCACCGGGGAGCTGTTTTTT. Protein product: CATSRVRGTGELFF.

J is TRBJ2-5 and V is TRBV6-5; a weak D match, TRBD2 (7 bases). V lost 6 bases to trimming and J lost 4 bases, with 18 bases between them. Germline V gene sequence: CDR1 MNHEY, CDR2 SVGAGI. The CDR3 loop spans 15 amino acids. CDR3 sequence: CASSGRGGFRETQYF. CDR3 DNA sequence: TGTGCCAGCAGCGGTAGGGGGGGTTTTCGAGAGACCCAGTACTTC.

The V and J genes are TRBV9 and TRBJ2-7; tentative D call: TRBD2 (6 bases). Germline CDR1 and CDR2: SGDLS and YYNGEE. The CDR3 is 13 residues long. V was cut by 4 bases and J by 6 bases, with 14 bases left in between. The CDR3 reads CASSLGLTPEQYF. The CDR3 bases are TGTGCCAGCAGCTTGGGACTTACACCCGAGCAGTACTTC.

On this clone itself: Other DNA variants within this sample encode the same CDR3. The chain joins TRBV18 to TRBJ1-1; D gene unclear. The ends were cut back, 3 bases at V and 2 bases at J, with 10 bases in the middle. CDR1 is KGHSH and CDR2 is LQKENI in the germline V gene. This CDR3 has 14 residues. This chain's CDR3 is CASSPQEGNTEAFF. The DNA for the CDR3 is TGTGCCAGCTCACCTCAGGAAGGAAACACTGAAGCTTTCTTT.

The chain recombines TRBV4-3 with TRBJ2-5; a weak D match, TRBD2 (6 bases). There are 14 residues in the CDR3. The V gene's germline CDR1 is LGHNA and CDR2 YSLEER. Trimming left V 0 bases short and J 7 bases short, with 12 bases between. Written as DNA, the CDR3 is TGCGCCAGCAGCCAAGACCCTAGCGTGACGACCCAGTACTTC. It encodes CASSQDPSVTTQYF.

The chain couples TRBV13 to TRBJ1-2; D is ambiguous. The CDR3 is 15 residues long. Per germline, CDR1 PRHDT and CDR2 FYEKMQ (reference sequence). The V end was cut by 1 base, the J end by 1 base, with 10 bases between. The CDR3 spells CASSLVGEGNYGYTF. The CDR3 region has the DNA TGTGCCAGCAGCTTAGTCGGGGAGGGTAACTATGGCTACACCTTC.

The chain couples TRBV6-2 or TRBV6-3 to TRBJ2-7; D is undetermined. The ends were cut back, 2 bases at V and 0 bases at J, with 5 bases in the middle. CDR1 and CDR2 from the germline V gene are MNHEY and SVGEGT. The CDR3 has 13 residues. CDR3 nucleotides: TGTGCCAGCAGTTACGGCATCTCCTACGAGCAGTACTTC. This gives the protein CASSYGISYEQYF.

J is TRBJ2-7 and V is TRBV12-3 or TRBV12-4; D might be TRBD1 (5 bases). Deletions cut 2 bases from V and 1 base from J, with 6 bases between. The CDR3 sequence is 13 residues long. CDR3: CASSLRGSYEQYF. CDR3 sequence (DNA): TGTGCCAGCAGTTTAAGGGGATCCTACGAGCAGTACTTC.

This clone was observed once. The chain combines TRBV7-9 with TRBJ1-1; D is unresolved. V was clipped by 0 bases and J by 8 bases, with 10 bases between them. The CDR3 spans 13 residues. CDR1 SEHNR and CDR2 FQNEAQ come from the germline V gene (reference sequence). The CDR3 region has the DNA TGTGCCAGCAGCTTAGCGCGCTTAGAGGAAGCTTTCTTT. It encodes CASSLARLEEAFF.

The chain uses TRBV5-5 and TRBJ2-3; a possible D gene is TRBD1 (6 bases). Trimming pared 0 bases from V and 3 bases from J, leaving 11 bases between. Per the germline V gene, CDR1 is SGHKS and CDR2 is YYEKEE (reference sequence). This CDR3 is built from 15 residues. CDR3 coding DNA: TGTGCCAGCAGCTTGGATGGCAGGGGAACAGATACGCAGTATTTT. Protein product: CASSLDGRGTDTQYF. The complete variable domain, with remaining parts taken from reference TRBV5-5 and TRBJ2-3, reads DAGVTQSPTHLIKTRGQQVTLRCSPISGHKSVSWYQQVLGQGPQFIFQYYEKEERGRGNFPDRFSARQFPNYSSELNVNALLLGDSALYLCASSLDGRGTDTQYFGPGTRLTVL.

The J gene is TRBJ1-2, the V gene TRBV7-9, with a tentative D call TRBD1 (5 bases). Germline CDR1 reads SEHNR; CDR2 reads FQNEAQ (reference sequence). Trimming stripped 1 base from V and 0 bases from J, with 12 bases between. The CDR3 extends over 16 amino acids. CDR3 sequence (DNA): TGTGCCAGCAGCTTAGGGGGGGATATTTCTAACTATGGCTACACCTTC. The encoded protein is CASSLGGDISNYGYTF.

The rearrangement links TRBV23-1 to TRBJ1-2; 7 bases fit TRBD1. TRBV23-1 is an ORF for which the function is uncertain. This CDR3 is 14 amino acids long. V shed 2 bases and J 4 bases; nucleotides not matched to a gene: 4. In DNA form, the CDR3 reads TGCGCCAGCAGTCAAGGACAGGTAGTCTATGGCTACACCTTC. Its protein product is CASSQGQVVYGYTF.

The chain employs TRBV7-2 and TRBJ1-2; perhaps TRBD1 as D (6 bases). Deletions cut 6 bases from V and 7 bases from J, with 18 bases between. Per germline, CDR1 SGHTA and CDR2 FQGNSA. This CDR3 region has 14 residues. The CDR3 sequence: CASRPRSTDSGYTF. DNA of the CDR3: TGTGCCAGCAGACCAAGGTCCACGGACAGTGGCTACACCTTC.

This chain joins TRBV18 and TRBJ2-1, with 9 bases lining up with TRBD1. The V and J ends lost 7 bases and 4 bases, in that order; junction bases with no gene match: 8. From germline, CDR1 is KGHSH and CDR2 LQKENI. The CDR3 is made up of 15 amino acids. The CDR3 coding sequence is TGTGCCAGCTTACCGGGACAGGGCTTGTACAATGAGCAGTTCTTC. It translates to CASLPGQGLYNEQFF. The whole variable domain, filled in from reference TRBV18 and TRBJ2-1, reads NAGVMQNPRHLVRRRGQEARLRCSPMKGHSHVYWYRQLPEEGLKFMVYLQKENIIDESGMPKERFSAEFPKEGPSILRIQQVVRGDSAAYFCASLPGQGLYNEQFFGPGTRLTVL.